These T cell receptor beta chains were read from a single sample in a study of blood T cell repertoires in COVID-19. Only in-frame clones appear in the TCRdb table, and some are missing; sequencing was by immunoSEQ multiplex PCR. The table lists approximately 88,000 clones, over 60% of them singletons. The specimen sequenced was peripheral blood. The receptor source for this set is a man aged 45-65 years who had recovered from COVID-19. The CDR3 runs from the conserved cysteine through the conserved F or W. D genes are given only for firm matches. The listing skips clone size in some rows; elsewhere it reads once, few, many or a size class.

V	J	size	D	DNA	CDR3
TRBV4-2	TRBJ2-3	.	TRBD2	TGTGCCAGCAGCCTGAGCCCGGGACTAGCGGGAGCAACTCCGAGCACAGATACGCAGTATTTT	CASSLSPGLAGATPSTDTQYF
TRBV3-1/TRBV3-2	TRBJ2-1	.	TRBD2	TGTGCCAGCAGCCAAGATCTGACTAGCGGGGGTGAGCAGTTCTTC	CASSQDLTSGGEQFF
TRBV7-2	TRBJ2-7	.	.	TGTGCCAGCAGCTTAGGTGGGGGGGCCCCTAGATACGAGCAGTACTTC	CASSLGGGAPRYEQYF
TRBV5-8	TRBJ2-7	few	TRBD1	TGTGCCAGCAGCCCGGGACAGGGGAGGCACGAGCAGTACTTC	CASSPGQGRHEQYF
TRBV7-9	TRBJ1-1	.	TRBD1	TGTGCCAGCAGCTTAGGATCCGGGACAGGGGCTGAAGCTTTCTTT	CASSLGSGTGAEAFF
TRBV27	TRBJ2-7	few	.	TGTGCCAGCAGTTTAGGGCCAGAATTGGAGCAGTACTTC	CASSLGPELEQYF
TRBV11-2	TRBJ1-6	.	.	TGTGCCAGCAGCTTGAGGGGGAATTCACCCCTCCACTTT	CASSLRGNSPLHF
TRBV6-2/TRBV6-3	TRBJ2-1	few	TRBD1	TGTGCCAGCAGTTCCCGACCCGGGACAGGGGGCAAGGAGCAGTTCTTC	CASSSRPGTGGKEQFF
TRBV6-2/TRBV6-3	TRBJ2-5	once	TRBD1	TGTGCCAGCAGTTTTTCCTGGGGGACAGGACAAGAGACCCAGTACTTC	CASSFSWGTGQETQYF
TRBV5-4	TRBJ1-2	.	.	TGTGCCAGCAGCTTGGAAGAGTATGGCTACACCTTC	CASSLEEYGYTF
TRBV27	TRBJ1-1	few	TRBD1	TGTGCCAGCAGTCCGGACAGGGCAATGAACACTGAAGCTTTCTTT	CASSPDRAMNTEAFF
TRBV12-3/TRBV12-4	TRBJ1-3	.	.	TGTGCCAGCCGGGGGAATGGAAACACCATATATTTT	CASRGNGNTIYF
TRBV19	TRBJ1-5	.	TRBD1	TGTGCCAGTAGTTTCAGGACAGGGGAGTCAGGTCAGCCCCAGCATTTT	CASSFRTGESGQPQHF
TRBV11-2	TRBJ2-5	.	.	TGTGCCAGCAGCTTACTGAGCGAGACCCAGTACTTC	CASSLLSETQYF
TRBV28	TRBJ2-7	.	.	TGTGCCAGCAGTCCTCCGGCGACAGGGAGGTCAAAGTACTTC	CASSPPATGRSKYF
TRBV19	TRBJ2-4	.	.	TGTGCCAGTAGTATATCGGGGGAGTGGAACATTCAGTACTTC	CASSISGEWNIQYF
TRBV5-4	TRBJ1-2	.	.	TGTGCCAGCAGCCTCCAGACAGGATCTTATGGCTACACCTTC	CASSLQTGSYGYTF
TRBV23-1	TRBJ2-5	.	.	TGCGCCAGCATGGCAGGGTGGTTGGAGACCCAGTACTTC	CASMAGWLETQYF
TRBV28	TRBJ2-1	once	TRBD2	TGTGCCAGCAGCTCGCCCCGGACTAGCGGGAGCAATGAGCAGTTCTTC	CASSSPRTSGSNEQFF
TRBV28	TRBJ2-2	.	.	TGTGCCAGCAGTTCCGGACAGATCAACACCGGGGAGCTGTTTTTT	CASSSGQINTGELFF
TRBV7-9	TRBJ1-2	once	TRBD1	TGTGCCAGCAGCTCAGACAGGGCCGGGGACTATGGCTACACCTTC	CASSSDRAGDYGYTF
TRBV20-1	TRBJ2-7	.	.	TGCAGTGCTAGAAGTGGCCACGAGCAGTACTTC	CSARSGHEQYF
TRBV11-2	TRBJ2-5	.	TRBD2	TGTGCCAGCAGCCCCCCGGGGGGAAACCAAGAGACCCAGTACTTC	CASSPPGGNQETQYF
TRBV3-1/TRBV3-2	TRBJ2-7	.	.	TGTGCCAGCAGCCACACCTACGAGCAGTACTTC	CASSHTYEQYF
TRBV4-1	TRBJ1-1	.	TRBD1	TGCGCCAGCAGCCTCAGACAGGGGGCAGGTGAAGCTTTCTTT	CASSLRQGAGEAFF
TRBV5-1	TRBJ2-2	.	TRBD1	TGCGCCAGCAGCTCGATCCTGACAGGGGGTCGGGCCACCGGGGAGCTGTTTTTT	CASSSILTGGRATGELFF
TRBV11-1	TRBJ2-5	.	TRBD1	TGTGCCAGCAGCTTCTGGGACAGGGGGCCAGAGACCCAGTACTTC	CASSFWDRGPETQYF
TRBV27	TRBJ2-7	.	TRBD1	TGTGCCAGCAGTTTGGACAGGGGCGACAACTACGAGCAGTACTTC	CASSLDRGDNYEQYF
TRBV19	TRBJ1-1	.	TRBD1	TGTGCCAGTAGTATGTTGGACAGGGGGATCTTT	CASSMLDRGIF
TRBV9	TRBJ2-1	once	TRBD2	TGTGCCAGCAGCGTTCAGGCGGGAGGGCCCAATGAGCAGTTCTTC	CASSVQAGGPNEQFF
TRBV2	TRBJ2-1	few	.	TGTGCCAGCAGCCCCCTATTCAATGAGCAGTTCTTC	CASSPLFNEQFF
TRBV9	TRBJ1-4	.	TRBD1	TGTGCCAGCAGCGTGGACAGGGTCGGTGAAAAACTGTTTTTT	CASSVDRVGEKLFF
TRBV6-1	TRBJ1-5	.	.	TGTGCCAGCAGTGAAAAAGGCAGGGTGCTTCTATATAGCAATCAGCCCCAGCATTTT	CASSEKGRVLLYSNQPQHF
TRBV30	TRBJ2-2	.	.	TGTGCCTGGAACAGGGTATACACCGGGGAGCTGTTTTTT	CAWNRVYTGELFF
TRBV6-2/TRBV6-3	TRBJ2-7	.	TRBD1	TGTGCCAGCAGCCGGACAGGTACCTTCTCCTACGAGCAGTACTTC	CASSRTGTFSYEQYF
TRBV13	TRBJ1-4	.	.	TGTGCCAGCAGCTTCCGACTGAAGAATGAAAAACTGTTTTTT	CASSFRLKNEKLFF
TRBV12-3/TRBV12-4	TRBJ1-4	.	.	TGTGCCAGCGCTCATATCGGGGAAAAACTGTTTTTT	CASAHIGEKLFF
TRBV7-8	TRBJ2-7	.	.	TGTGCCAGCAGCTCCGTCTACGAGCAGTACTTC	CASSSVYEQYF
TRBV5-1	TRBJ2-7	.	TRBD1	TGCGCCAGCAGCCAGGAATGGACAGGGTCGAACGAGCAGTACTTC	CASSQEWTGSNEQYF
TRBV5-1	TRBJ1-2	.	.	TGCGCCAGCAGTCCCCGGGGTACCTATGGCTACACCTTC	CASSPRGTYGYTF
TRBV5-1	TRBJ2-1	.	.	TGCGCCAGCAGCTTGGAACAGACCTACAATGAGCAGTTCTTC	CASSLEQTYNEQFF
TRBV7-2	TRBJ2-7	few	.	TGTGCCAGCAGCTTAGTTCCAGGCTCCTACGAGCAGTACTTC	CASSLVPGSYEQYF
TRBV27	TRBJ1-1	.	TRBD1	TGTGCCAGCAGATTTCAGGGGGTCGGAACTGAAGCTTTCTTT	CASRFQGVGTEAFF
TRBV28	TRBJ2-7	many	TRBD2	TGTGCCAGCAGCGCCCCCGGGACTAGCGGGAGCAGGGGCGAGCAGTACTTC	CASSAPGTSGSRGEQYF
TRBV18	TRBJ1-1	.	.	TGTGCCAGCTCACCACCGGCAGGGTCGAACACTGAAGCTTTCTTT	CASSPPAGSNTEAFF
TRBV25-1	TRBJ2-3	medium-sized	TRBD2	TGTGCCAGCACGGGAGGGCCACGGGGCACAGATACGCAGTATTTT	CASTGGPRGTDTQYF
TRBV7-2	TRBJ2-1	.	TRBD2	TGTGCCAGCAGCCGGCCGGGACTAGCGGGCAAGGTTGAGCAGTTCTTC	CASSRPGLAGKVEQFF
TRBV30	TRBJ1-4	few	TRBD1	TGTGCCTGGAGTTCTCCCCTTCAGGGGGGAGCTGAAAAACTGTTTTTT	CAWSSPLQGGAEKLFF